Each of the 21 T cell receptor beta chains below was sequenced from the same sample in a study of regulatory T cells in long-lasting Graves disease. Time point in this sample: persistent/refractory GD, antithyroid drugs over 5 years with positive TRAb. PBMC RNA served as the TCR library source. Construction of the TCR beta libraries employed iRepertoire HTBI primers in conjunction with Arm-PCR of CDR3 regions. TCRdb analysed the multiplex PCR reads with MiXCR anew, one entry per CDR3 protein. The sample contains roughly 500,000 distinct CDR3 sequences, less than 25% of which appear only once. Material: peripheral blood mononuclear cells (PBMCs), obtained when the disease was refractory, from a patient treated with antithyroid drugs. Source of these receptors: a female donor with Graves disease.

This clonotype has ten or more counts. The rearrangement uses TRBV20-1 and TRBJ2-5, with TRBD2 matching over 13 bases. Per germline, CDR1 DFQATT and CDR2 SNEGSKA (reference sequence). V was clipped by 6 bases and J by 2 bases; unmatched bases: 6. This CDR3 spans 15 amino acids. The CDR3 is CSAATGLAGQETQYF. CDR3 DNA sequence: TGCAGTGCGGCTACGGGACTAGCGGGACAAGAGACCCAGTACTTC.

The chain uses TRBV6-5 and TRBJ2-1; TRBD2 agrees at 7 bases. The V segment lost 4 bases and the J segment 7 bases; nucleotides outside the gene matches: 4. Germline loops: CDR1 MNHEY, CDR2 SVGAGI. The CDR3 is 13 residues long. DNA for the CDR3: TGTGCCAGCAGTTCGGCGGGAGTTAATGAGCAGTTCTTC. Translating gives CASSSAGVNEQFF.

This clonotype appeared many times. This rearrangement joins TRBV19 to TRBJ1-1, with 11 nucleotides matching TRBD1. CDR3 length: 16 residues. Unmatched junction bases numbered 5, after V lost 5 bases and J lost 0 bases. In germline, CDR1 is LNHDA, CDR2 SQIVND (reference sequence). CDR3 region: CASSDGQGAMNTEAFF. The CDR3 DNA sequence: TGTGCCAGTAGTGACGGACAGGGGGCCATGAACACTGAAGCTTTCTTT.

At least ten counts were recorded for this clonotype. V and J are TRBV7-8 and TRBJ2-2; D is possibly TRBD1 (5 bases). The V gene's germline CDR1 is SGHVS and CDR2 FQNEAQ. V was clipped by 5 bases and J by 2 bases, with 9 bases between them. CDR3 length equals 14 residues. The CDR3 sequence is CASSLGQNTGELFF. The CDR3 region has the DNA TGTGCCAGCAGCCTTGGACAAAACACCGGGGAGCTGTTTTTT. The complete variable domain, with remaining parts taken from reference TRBV7-8 and TRBJ2-2, reads GAGVSQSPRYKVAKRGQDVALRCDPISGHVSLFWYQQALGQGPEFLTYFQNEAQLDKSGLPSDRFFAERPEGSVSTLKIQRTQQEDSAVYLCASSLGQNTGELFFGEGSRLTVL.

The chain uses TRBV10-3 and TRBJ2-3, with 12 bases fitting TRBD2. CDR3 length: 17 amino acids. The V segment lost 5 bases and the J segment 0 bases; nucleotides outside the gene matches: 6. Looked up from germline, CDR1 is ENHRY and CDR2 is SYGVKD. As DNA, the CDR3 is TGTGCCATCAGTCTGACTAGCGGGAGTGCGAGCACAGATACGCAGTATTTT. It encodes CAISLTSGSASTDTQYF.

The chain couples TRBV15 to TRBJ2-7, with 13 nucleotides matching TRBD2. The CDR3 spans 15 residues. CDR1 and CDR2 from the germline V gene are LNHNV and YYDKDF (reference sequence). J gave up 6 bases and V 4 bases, and 6 bases lay outside the gene matches. DNA of the CDR3: TGTGCCACCAGCAATGGACTAGCGGGAGAAGGCGAGCAGTACTTC. The encoded protein is CATSNGLAGEGEQYF.

The CDR3 spells CASSDSTSIYYNEQFF. DNA for the CDR3: TGTGCCAGCAGCGATTCAACTAGCATCTACTACAATGAGCAGTTCTTC. The chain is built from TRBV7-2 and TRBJ2-1; D may be TRBD2 (6 bases). Germline V gives CDR1 SGHTA, CDR2 FQGNSA. V shed 5 bases and J shed 3 bases, with 17 bases lying between them. The CDR3 totals 16 residues.

This clonotype was counted ten times or more. This chain joins TRBV3-1 and TRBJ2-7; 14 bases map to TRBD2. With V trimmed by 4 bases and J by 6 bases, 8 bases remained unmatched. Germline-derived CDR1 and CDR2 are LGHDT and YNNKEL (reference sequence). The CDR3 extends over 16 amino acids. The CDR3 sequence is CASSPGLAGVTGEQYF. For the CDR3, the DNA is TGTGCCAGCAGCCCGGGACTAGCGGGAGTAACGGGCGAGCAGTACTTC.

Comment on this clonotype: It is likely a read error: a sequence one base away is far more abundant. The rearrangement links TRBV6-4 to TRBJ2-7; TRBD1 agrees at 9 bases. This CDR3 region has 16 residues. CDR1 is MRHNA, CDR2 SNTAGT, per germline. The trim removed 4 bases at V and 1 base at J, leaving 8 bases unmatched. CDR3 loop: CASSGSQGAGSYEQYF. The CDR3 nucleotides are TGTGCCAGCAGTGGATCACAGGGGGCCGGTTCCTACGAGCAGTACTTC.

The chain has TRBV2 and TRBJ2-7, with D hard to call. V was shortened by 6 bases and J by 3 bases, with 18 bases between the two germline ends. There are 15 residues in the CDR3. The V gene's germline CDR1 is SNHLY and CDR2 FYNNEI. In DNA form, the CDR3 reads TGTGCCAGCAGCGGTGACGACGGCGATAACTACGAGCAGTACTTC. This codes for CASSGDDGDNYEQYF.

This clonotype was counted a few times. The chain carries TRBV13 and TRBJ2-7, with 8 bases matching TRBD1. This CDR3 is 15 amino acids long. Germline lookup yields CDR1 PRHDT and CDR2 FYEKMQ (reference sequence). After removal of 0 bases from V and 2 bases from J, the junction contained 3 bases not matched to a gene. The DNA for the CDR3 is TGTGCCAGCAGCTTAGGGCAGGGGGCGACCTACGAGCAGTACTTC. Its protein product is CASSLGQGATYEQYF. Together with reference TRBV13 and TRBJ2-7, the CDR3 gives the full variable domain: AAGVIQSPRHLIKEKRETATLKCYPIPRHDTVYWYQQGPGQDPQFLISFYEKMQSDKGSIPDRFSAQQFSDYHSELNMSSLELGDSALYFCASSLGQGATYEQYFGPGTRLTVT.

On this clonotype itself: A far larger clone lies a single base away; this is likely a read error. The chain links TRBV6-2 or TRBV6-3 to TRBJ2-5, with 9 bases fitting TRBD2. The V segment lost 4 bases and the J segment 0 bases; nucleotides outside the gene matches: 9. The V gene's germline CDR1 is MNHEY and CDR2 SVGEGT. This CDR3 region has 17 residues. Here the CDR3 reads CASSSFRASGDQETQYF. CDR3 DNA: TGTGCCAGCAGTTCCTTCCGGGCTAGCGGGGACCAAGAGACCCAGTACTTC.

This clonotype was seen a single time. The J gene is TRBJ1-6, the V gene TRBV7-2; the D gene is possibly TRBD1 (5 bases). The germline CDR1 and CDR2 sequences are SGHTA and FQGNSA. V dropped 5 bases and J dropped 0 bases, with 14 bases sitting between them. The CDR3 is 17 residues long. This CDR3 is CASSLALGGSYNSPLHF. CDR3 bases: TGTGCCAGCAGCCTCGCGTTGGGGGGCTCCTATAATTCACCCCTCCACTTT.

A word on this clonotype: A much larger clone is a single base away; this may be a read error. The chain links TRBV28 to TRBJ2-7; D not certain. Germline V CDR1 and CDR2: MDHEN, SYDVKM. The CDR3 totals 14 residues. The CDR3 reads CVSRRAAFSYEQYF. DNA of the CDR3: TGTGTCAGCAGACGCGCCGCCTTCTCCTACGAGCAGTACTTC.

This clonotype was detected ten times or more. The rearrangement joins TRBV5-1 to TRBJ1-4; D may be TRBD1 (5 bases). V was trimmed by 4 bases and J by 5 bases, leaving 18 bases between them. The CDR3 covers 16 residues. Looked up from germline, CDR1 is SGHRS and CDR2 is YFSETQ. CDR3 nucleotide sequence: TGCGCCAGCAGCCCGAGCAGTCAGGGTACCAATGAAAAACTGTTTTTT. Its translation: CASSPSSQGTNEKLFF.

J is TRBJ1-1 and V is TRBV18; possible D gene TRBD1, 6 bases. CDR1 is KGHSH and CDR2 is LQKENI in the germline V gene. V lost 4 bases, J lost 5 bases, and 20 bases lay in between. There are 16 residues in the CDR3. CDR3 in amino acids: CASSLGQFGWGTEAFF. The CDR3 nucleotides are TGTGCCAGCTCACTCGGACAGTTTGGTTGGGGTACTGAAGCTTTCTTT.

This clonotype has more than one count but fewer than ten. The gene calls are TRBV7-6 and TRBJ2-7; the D is unclear. Per the germline V gene, CDR1 is SGHVS and CDR2 is FNYEAQ. This CDR3 has 13 amino acids. Trimming left V 6 bases short and J 2 bases short, with 11 bases between. The CDR3: CASSHGPAYEQYF. CDR3 nucleotide sequence: TGTGCCAGCAGTCATGGACCTGCCTACGAGCAGTACTTC.

This clonotype was seen a few times. The rearrangement links TRBV12-3 or TRBV12-4 to TRBJ1-4; 7 bases fit TRBD1. The CDR3 loop spans 15 amino acids. Germline trimming cut 5 bases from V and 8 bases from J; bases unmatched to any gene: 11. The CDR3 DNA sequence: TGTGCCAGCAGTAAAGGGGTGACAGGGAACGAAAAACTGTTTTTT. Its protein is CASSKGVTGNEKLFF.

This chain links TRBV4-1 with TRBJ2-5; 8 bases line up with TRBD2. CDR1 and CDR2 from the germline V gene are MGHRA and YSYEKL. V gave up 4 bases and J gave up 2 bases; unmatched junction bases: 12. The length of the CDR3 is 17 residues. This CDR3 is CASSPSRGAGEQETQYF. DNA of the CDR3: TGCGCCAGCAGCCCCAGCCGAGGAGCGGGAGAACAAGAGACCCAGTACTTC.

This clonotype showed up just a few times. The chain employs TRBV5-5 and TRBJ1-4; unclear D gene. V lost 6 bases and J 8 bases, leaving 14 bases between the germline ends. The CDR3 length is 13 residues. Germline V gene sequence: CDR1 SGHKS, CDR2 YYEKEE (reference sequence). The CDR3 region is CASTIAIGEKLFF. The CDR3 DNA follows: TGTGCCAGCACCATAGCCATTGGGGAAAAACTGTTTTTT.

V usage is TRBV15 and J usage is TRBJ2-7; the D gene is possibly TRBD2 (6 bases). The germline V gene has CDR1 LNHNV and CDR2 YYDKDF (reference sequence). Deletions cut 1 base from V and 6 bases from J, with 13 bases between. The CDR3 loop spans 14 amino acids. CDR3 residues: CATSRAGRDGEQYF. CDR3 bases: TGTGCCACCAGCAGAGCCGGGAGAGACGGCGAGCAGTACTTC.